What follows are 25 T cell receptor beta chains derived from one specimen sequenced in a study of blood T cell repertoires in COVID-19. TCRdb's table, derived via immunoSEQ multiplex PCR, lists solely in-frame clones and lacks some. The sample consists of roughly 300,000 clones, 87% of them appearing once. The sequenced material came from peripheral blood. All receptors derive from a woman between 40 and 55 years old who had recovered from COVID-19.

In its sample, this clone was seen a few times. V is TRBV7-2 and J is TRBJ1-1, with D possibly TRBD1 on 5 matching bases. The CDR3 is 14 residues long. Germline assignment: CDR1 SGHTA and CDR2 FQGNSA. Trimming removed 2 bases at V and 4 bases at J, with 11 bases between. The CDR3: CASSLQGGSTEAFF. The CDR3 nucleotides read TGTGCCAGCAGCTTACAGGGAGGGAGCACTGAAGCTTTCTTT. The variable domain in full, completed from reference TRBV7-2 and TRBJ1-1, reads GAGVSQSPSNKVTEKGKDVELRCDPISGHTALYWYRQSLGQGLEFLIYFQGNSAPDKSGLPSDRFSAERTGGSVSTLTIQRTQQEDSAVYLCASSLQGGSTEAFFGQGTRLTVV.

The genes are TRBV30 and TRBJ2-5; 11 nucleotides align to TRBD2. CDR1 is GTSNPN and CDR2 is SVGIG in the germline V gene (reference sequence). This CDR3 has 19 amino acids. The V gene end was trimmed by 3 bases and the J gene end by 2 bases; junction bases not matched to a gene: 17. This chain's CDR3 is CAWSLGHGLAGGLQETQYF. The CDR3, as DNA: TGTGCCTGGAGCCTAGGCCATGGGCTAGCGGGGGGACTTCAAGAGACCCAGTACTTC.

The chain is built from TRBV3-1 (or the pseudogene TRBV3-2) and TRBJ2-3; possible D gene TRBD2, 5 bases. In germline, CDR1 is LGHDT, CDR2 YNNKEL (reference sequence). V gave up 4 bases and J gave up 0 bases, with 11 bases separating them. The CDR3 has 15 residues. As DNA, the CDR3 is TGTGCCAGCAGCCGGACTCATTCTAGCACAGATACGCAGTATTTT. It is translated as CASSRTHSSTDTQYF.

The V and J genes are TRBV4-3 and TRBJ2-3, with a weak D call TRBD2 (7 bases). Deletions cut 4 bases from V and 1 base from J, with 15 bases between. The CDR3 spans 16 residues. Germline-derived CDR1 and CDR2 are LGHNA and YSLEER. DNA of the CDR3: TGCGCCAGCAGCCGGGGGGCGGGGGAGCGCACAGATACGCAGTATTTT. Translated, it gives CASSRGAGERTDTQYF.

The V call is TRBV5-4, the J call TRBJ2-1, with 12 bases lining up with TRBD2. The CDR3 runs to 16 residues. Unmatched junction bases numbered 9, after V lost 3 bases and J lost 8 bases. Looked up from germline, CDR1 is SGHNT and CDR2 is YYREEE (reference sequence). The CDR3 DNA reads as TGTGCCAGCAGCTCACCGTCTAGCGGGGGGGCCGATGAGCAGTTCTTC. Its protein product is CASSSPSSGGADEQFF.

The chain combines TRBV11-2 with TRBJ2-2; no firm D call. Deletions cut 4 bases from V and 5 bases from J, with 14 bases between. The CDR3 is 15 residues long. Germline values: CDR1 SGHAT, CDR2 FQNNGV. CDR3 loop: CASSSAGPLTGELFF. The CDR3 DNA follows: TGTGCCAGCAGCTCGGCAGGCCCTCTTACCGGGGAGCTGTTTTTT.

The count of this clone is one. V gene TRBV11-2 combines with J gene TRBJ2-5; 12 positions agree with TRBD2. Looked up from germline, CDR1 is SGHAT and CDR2 is FQNNGV. V shed 3 bases, J shed 5 bases, and the junction held 4 bases outside the gene matches. The CDR3 totals 15 residues. The CDR3 spells CASSFLLAGGETQYF. In DNA form, the CDR3 reads TGTGCCAGCAGCTTTCTACTAGCGGGGGGCGAGACCCAGTACTTC.

The chain is built from TRBV4-3 and TRBJ2-1; 11 bases fit TRBD1. The germline V gene has CDR1 LGHNA and CDR2 YSLEER. V dropped 4 bases and J dropped 7; count of bases not matched to a gene: 12. This CDR3 has 17 amino acids. The DNA of the CDR3 is TGCGCCAGCAGCCGCGCGACCGGGACAGGGGGGCCAAATGAGCAGTTCTTC. This encodes CASSRATGTGGPNEQFF.

The chain links TRBV25-1 to TRBJ2-5; D may be TRBD2 (6 bases). The CDR3 is made up of 15 amino acids. Germline V gene lookup returns CDR1 MGHDK and CDR2 SYGVNS. Trimming took 8 bases from V and 1 from J, leaving 17 bases between them. The CDR3 region has the DNA TGTGCCAGCGGGGGGTGGGAGCGCTTCCAAGAGACCCAGTACTTC. Protein: CASGGWERFQETQYF. Combining the CDR3 with reference TRBV25-1 and TRBJ2-5 gives the whole variable domain EADIYQTPRYLVIGTGKKITLECSQTMGHDKMYWYQQDPGMELHLIHYSYGVNSTEKGDLSSESTVSRIRTEHFPLTLESARPSHTSQYLCASGGWERFQETQYFGPGTRLLVL.

This chain links TRBV12-2 with TRBJ1-4. TRBV12-2 is a known pseudogene. This CDR3 has 14 amino acids. CDR3 nucleotide sequence: TGTGCAACCCATCGGGGGGCAACTAATGAAAAACTGTTTTTT. It is translated as CATHRGATNEKLFF.

The chain's CDR3 is CASSQGQGGTEAFF. Here the CDR3 DNA reads TGTGCCAGCAGCCAAGGACAGGGTGGCACTGAAGCTTTCTTT. This chain connects TRBV5-4 to TRBJ1-1; 8 bases line up with TRBD1. This CDR3 is 14 amino acids long. The V gene's germline CDR1 is SGHNT and CDR2 YYREEE (reference sequence). The ends lost 4 bases at V and 4 bases at J; junction bases unmatched: 6.

The V and J genes are TRBV3-1 (or the pseudogene TRBV3-2) and TRBJ2-5, with 11 positions matching TRBD2. The CDR3 sequence is 18 residues long. J gave up 5 bases and V 1 base, and 12 bases lay outside the gene matches. Germline V gene data show CDR1 as LGHDT and CDR2 as YNNKEL (reference sequence). CDR3 residues: CASSQADLAGGEGETQYF. The CDR3 nucleotides read TGTGCCAGCAGCCAAGCCGACCTAGCGGGGGGCGAGGGGGAGACCCAGTACTTC.

The chain has TRBV5-6 and TRBJ2-7; TRBD1 might be the D (6 bases). CDR3 length equals 16 residues. Germline V gives CDR1 SGHDT, CDR2 YYEEEE. V was clipped by 2 bases and J by 4 bases, with 19 bases between them. CDR3 sequence (DNA): TGTGCCAGCAGCTTTTGGGGCAGGGGACCTTCTTACGAGCAGTACTTC. Translation: CASSFWGRGPSYEQYF. The variable domain in full, with the rest retrieved from reference TRBV5-6 and TRBJ2-7, is DAGVTQSPTHLIKTRGQQVTLRCSPKSGHDTVSWYQQALGQGPQFIFQYYEEEERQRGNFPDRFSGHQFPNYSSELNVNALLLGDSALYLCASSFWGRGPSYEQYFGPGTRLTVT.

V is TRBV11-3 and J is TRBJ2-3; 7 nucleotides agree with TRBD2. With 5 bases clipped from V and 2 bases from J, the junction kept 7 bases outside the gene matches. This CDR3 has 15 residues. Germline-derived CDR1 and CDR2 are SGHNT and YENEEA. DNA for the CDR3: TGTGCCAGCAGCCGGGACTATCTGAACACAGATACGCAGTATTTT. Protein product: CASSRDYLNTDTQYF.

The chain combines TRBV19 with TRBJ1-4, with 8 bases lining up with TRBD1. The CDR3 covers 15 residues. The germline gives CDR1 LNHDA, CDR2 SQIVND (reference sequence). Unmatched junction bases numbered 3, after V lost 5 bases and J lost 1 base. Here the CDR3 reads CASSPTGETNEKLFF. The CDR3 DNA is TGTGCCAGTAGTCCGACAGGGGAAACTAATGAAAAACTGTTTTTT.

V is TRBV2 and J is TRBJ1-4; TRBD1 matches at 7 bases. The CDR3 totals 15 residues. The V gene end was trimmed by 6 bases and the J gene end by 5 bases; junction bases not matched to a gene: 9. Germline lookup yields CDR1 SNHLY and CDR2 FYNNEI. CDR3 DNA: TGTGCCAGCAGGATAGGACAGGACTCAAATGAAAAACTGTTTTTT. This translates into CASRIGQDSNEKLFF.

The rearrangement joins TRBV10-3 to TRBJ1-6, with D maybe TRBD1 (5 bases). CDR1 and CDR2 from the germline V gene are ENHRY and SYGVKD. The CDR3 loop spans 17 amino acids. V gave up 0 bases and J gave up 7 bases, with 16 bases separating them. CDR3 bases: TGTGCCATCAGTGAGTCAGCGGGGCCGGGGTGGAATTCACCCCTCCACTTT. Amino acid sequence: CAISESAGPGWNSPLHF.

This chain connects TRBV5-1 to TRBJ2-2; perhaps TRBD2 as D (6 bases). CDR1 is SGHRS and CDR2 is YFSETQ in the germline V gene. The germline V and J ends were trimmed by 4 bases and 6 bases, with 10 bases remaining between them. CDR3 length: 13 amino acids. CDR3 bases: TGCGCCAGCAGCCCGGGGGAGGCCGGGGAGCTGTTTTTT. Translation: CASSPGEAGELFF.

The V call is TRBV5-1, the J call TRBJ1-4, with a weak D call TRBD1 (6 bases). Germline V gene data show CDR1 as SGHRS and CDR2 as YFSETQ. The V end was cut by 4 bases, the J end by 4 bases, with 8 bases between. The CDR3 extends over 13 amino acids. The CDR3 sequence is CASSGQLNEKLFF. CDR3 DNA sequence: TGCGCCAGCAGCGGACAGCTTAATGAAAAACTGTTTTTT. The entire variable domain, with the rest obtained from reference TRBV5-1 and TRBJ1-4, is as follows: KAGVTQTPRYLIKTRGQQVTLSCSPISGHRSVSWYQQTPGQGLQFLFEYFSETQRNKGNFPGRFSGRQFSNSRSEMNVSTLELGDSALYLCASSGQLNEKLFFGSGTQLSVL.

The genes are TRBV6-2 or TRBV6-3 and TRBJ1-4, with 9 bases fitting TRBD1. This CDR3 contains 15 residues. In germline, CDR1 is MNHEY, CDR2 SVGEGT. The trim removed 2 bases at V and 8 bases at J, leaving 6 bases unmatched. The DNA of the CDR3 is TGTGCCAGCAGTTACAAACAGGGGGCGCGAGAAAAACTGTTTTTT. Translation: CASSYKQGAREKLFF.

V and J are TRBV20-1 and TRBJ1-5; no definite D call. Trimming took 3 bases from V and 2 from J, leaving 8 bases between them. This CDR3 region has 13 residues. In germline, CDR1 is DFQATT, CDR2 SNEGSKA (reference sequence). The CDR3 spells CSASVRGNQPQHF. The CDR3 coding sequence is TGCAGTGCTAGTGTCCGGGGCAATCAGCCCCAGCATTTT.

The chain carries TRBV19 and TRBJ2-1; D call uncertain. CDR3 size: 11 residues. Germline V gene sequence: CDR1 LNHDA, CDR2 SQIVND (reference sequence). Deletions cut 2 bases from V and 12 bases from J, with 8 bases between. CDR3 coding DNA: TGTGCCAGTAGTATAACCCGGGTGCAGTTCTTC. Protein: CASSITRVQFF.

This rearrangement joins TRBV29-1 to TRBJ1-2, with 7 bases identical to TRBD1. The CDR3 spans 13 residues. With V trimmed by 6 bases and J by 8 bases, 12 bases remained unmatched. Germline-derived CDR1 and CDR2 are SQVTM and ANQGSEA. The CDR3 sequence: CSVRDSALGGYTF. CDR3 DNA sequence: TGCAGCGTCCGGGACAGTGCTCTGGGAGGCTACACCTTC.

The chain is built from TRBV7-8 and TRBJ2-5; tentative D call: TRBD1 (5 bases). The CDR3 has 13 residues. Germline V gene sequence: CDR1 SGHVS, CDR2 FQNEAQ. Trimming removed 3 bases from V and 3 bases from J, with 8 bases in between. This chain's CDR3 is CASSLPREETQYF. The CDR3 region has the DNA TGTGCCAGCAGCTTGCCCAGGGAAGAGACCCAGTACTTC.

V usage is TRBV9 and J usage is TRBJ2-3; tentatively, D is TRBD2 (5 bases). This CDR3 region has 16 residues. The germline V and J ends were trimmed by 0 bases and 6 bases, with 17 bases remaining between them. CDR1 is SGDLS and CDR2 is YYNGEE in the germline V gene. CDR3 in amino acids: CASSVDSKGAGDTQYF. The CDR3 nucleotides are TGTGCCAGCAGCGTAGATAGTAAGGGAGCCGGGGATACGCAGTATTTT.